Shown below are 26 T cell receptor beta chains from a single sample sequenced in a study of metastatic and nonmetastatic thyroid tumors. The entire patient cohort was treatment-naive prior to thyroid surgery. Using MiXCR, TCRdb reanalyzed the PCR reads. The sample includes some 41,000 clones, around 2.9% of them seen just once. Sequencing was carried out using blood. These receptors all come from a female donor with papillary thyroid cancer or a benign thyroid nodule (not recorded which). Some clones in this sample may be carry-over from other donors' samples.

The table lists this clone with many counts. The chain joins TRBV29-1 to TRBJ2-3; D gene uncertain. The CDR3 extends over 12 amino acids. The germline V gene encodes CDR1 SQVTM and CDR2 ANQGSEA. V was pared by 5 bases and J by 1 base, with 7 bases between. Written as DNA, the CDR3 is TGCAGCGTTACGTCGGGCACAGATACGCAGTATTTT. Translation gives CSVTSGTDTQYF.

This chain links TRBV27 with TRBJ2-1; the D gene could be TRBD1 or TRBD2 (5 bases each). The V end lost 7 bases, the J end lost 6 bases, and 16 bases lay between the germline ends. The CDR3 totals 14 residues. CDR1 and CDR2 from the germline V gene are MNHEY and SMNVEV (reference sequence). CDR3 nucleotide sequence: TGTGCCAGCACCCTCTCCGGGGCCTTCAATGAGCAGTTCTTC. Translated: CASTLSGAFNEQFF.

By share of the sample, this clone is medium-sized. This chain links TRBV30 with TRBJ1-2; 8 positions match TRBD1. This CDR3 spans 12 amino acids. Trimming removed 7 bases from V and 8 bases from J; junction bases left unmatched: 9. Germline loops: CDR1 GTSNPN, CDR2 SVGIG (reference sequence). CDR3 region: CASPDRALGYTF. The CDR3 bases are TGTGCCTCACCGGACAGGGCGTTAGGCTACACCTTC.

The chain employs TRBV20-1 and TRBJ2-2, with D perhaps given as TRBD1 or TRBD2 (5 bases each). The germline gives CDR1 DFQATT, CDR2 SNEGSKA (reference sequence). The CDR3 covers 13 residues. The CDR3 DNA sequence: TGCGGGGGTCGGTGGGGCCCGGCGGGGGAGCTGTTTTTT. Residues: CGGRWGPAGELFF.

The V call is TRBV12-3 or TRBV12-4, the J call TRBJ1-6; maybe TRBD1 (5 bases). The CDR3 is 14 residues long. Trimming took off 7 bases at V and 10 bases at J, with 17 bases between the two ends. CDR3 sequence: CASNLWGGRSPLHF. CDR3 in DNA: TGTGCCAGCAACCTATGGGGGGGACGCTCACCCCTCCACTTT.

CDR3 amino acids: CASSCIPISSGEQFF. CDR3 in DNA: TGTGCCAGCAGTTGTATCCCAATATCTAGCGGTGAGCAGTTCTTC. The rearrangement links TRBV6-5 to TRBJ2-5, with 7 nucleotides matching TRBD2. The end of the DNA aligns better with TRBJ2-1, so the J call may be wrong. This CDR3 is built from 15 residues. CDR1 is MNHEY and CDR2 is SVGAGI in the germline V gene.

The chain uses TRBV6-1 and TRBJ1-4; no clear D. V gave up 4 bases and J gave up 7 bases, with 10 bases separating them. The CDR3 is 13 amino acids. Germline V gene sequence: CDR1 MNHNS, CDR2 SASEGT. CDR3 amino acids: CASSARVGEKLFF. As DNA, the CDR3 is TGTGCCAGCAGTGCAAGGGTGGGTGAAAAACTGTTTTTT.

This clone came up many times. The chain joins TRBV14 to TRBJ2-7; D is possibly TRBD1 (5 bases). The CDR3 has 14 residues. Germline CDR1 SGHDN, CDR2 FVKESK. V was pared by 4 bases and J by 3 bases, with 13 bases between. CDR3 in amino acids: CASSRDRQYYEQYF. DNA for the CDR3: TGTGCCAGCAGCCGTGACAGACAGTACTACGAGCAGTACTTC.

This clone was seen at least ten times. CDR3 nucleotide sequence: TGTGCCAGCAGCTTGACTAGCAGATACAATGAGCAGTTCTTC. Protein sequence: CASSLTSRYNEQFF. The chain employs TRBV5-4 and TRBJ2-1, with D perhaps matching TRBD2 (6 bases). There are 14 residues in the CDR3. The germline V and J ends were trimmed by 1 base and 4 bases, with 9 bases remaining between them. The germline gives CDR1 SGHNT, CDR2 YYREEE (reference sequence).

Ten or more counts support this clone. The rearrangement uses TRBV12-3 or TRBV12-4 and TRBJ2-5, with D unresolved. This CDR3 contains 15 residues. V was cut by 5 bases and J by 4 bases, with 17 bases left in between. CDR3 in DNA: TGTGCCAGCAGTCCAGACCCATCACGGCGAGAGACCCAGTACTTC. Protein product: CASSPDPSRRETQYF.

This clone was seen many times. The chain has TRBV27 and TRBJ2-1; no clear D gene. This CDR3 is 15 amino acids long. Germline V gives CDR1 MNHEY, CDR2 SMNVEV (reference sequence). Trimming cost V 4 bases and J 6 bases, with 16 bases left between them. The CDR3 sequence: CASSYNPYSGNEQFF. CDR3 bases: TGTGCCAGCAGTTATAACCCCTACAGTGGCAATGAGCAGTTCTTC.

A few counts support this clone. The rearrangement uses TRBV6-2 or TRBV6-3 and TRBJ1-6; D is unresolved. V was cut by 0 bases and J by 9 bases, with 9 bases left in between. This CDR3 comprises 14 residues. Per the germline V gene, CDR1 is MNHEY and CDR2 is SVGEGT. In DNA form, the CDR3 reads TGTGCCAGCAGTTACTCGAGATTAGGTTCACCCCTCCACTTT. It specifies CASSYSRLGSPLHF.

This clone was picked up many times. V and J are TRBV6-1 and TRBJ2-7, with TRBD2 identical over 8 bases. Germline CDR1 and CDR2: MNHNS and SASEGT. V dropped 0 bases and J dropped 2; count of bases not matched to a gene: 15. The CDR3 sequence is 19 residues long. The CDR3 here is CASSEALPDSGIPPYEQYF. Here the CDR3 DNA reads TGTGCCAGCAGTGAAGCACTCCCAGATAGCGGGATTCCCCCCTACGAGCAGTACTTC.

Ten or more counts support this clone. The rearrangement joins TRBV19 to TRBJ2-7; TRBD1 might be the D (6 bases). Trimming took 3 bases from V and 3 from J, leaving 18 bases between them. The length of the CDR3 is 16 residues. From germline, CDR1 is LNHDA and CDR2 SQIVND (reference sequence). The CDR3 DNA sequence: TGTGCCAGTAGTATTGGTTACAGGGAGAGTCTCTACGAGCAGTACTTC. Translated: CASSIGYRESLYEQYF.

V and J are TRBV6-1 and TRBJ2-2, with 9 bases lining up with TRBD2. V lost 6 bases to trimming and J lost 6 bases; unmatched junction nucleotides: 8. The germline CDR1 and CDR2 sequences are MNHNS and SASEGT. The CDR3 has 15 amino acids. The CDR3 here is CASRKLAGGSGELFF. Written as DNA, the CDR3 is TGTGCCAGCAGGAAACTAGCGGGTGGGTCCGGGGAGCTGTTTTTT.

This clone appeared a few times. CDR3 nucleotides: TGTGCCAGCAACCCCACCAAAGGGTGGAGAGATATCCAGTACTTC. Translated, it gives CASNPTKGWRDIQYF. The V and J genes are TRBV6-2 or TRBV6-3 and TRBJ2-1, with D uncertain. The assigned J gene may be wrong: the sequence end matches TRBJ2-5 better. The CDR3 is 15 amino acids. Germline CDR1 and CDR2: MNHEY and SVGEGT.

This clone was found many times. This chain connects TRBV20-1 to TRBJ1-6, with D perhaps TRBD1 (6 bases). Trimming left V 3 bases short and J 9 bases short, with 24 bases between. Germline CDR1 and CDR2: DFQATT and SNEGSKA (reference sequence). The CDR3 loop spans 17 amino acids. In DNA, the CDR3 is TGCAGTGCTAGTAGTGGTCGGCAGGGGCGCTTGGCTTCACCCCTCCACTTT. Its translation is CSASSGRQGRLASPLHF.

Many counts were recorded for this clone. The V and J genes are TRBV13 and TRBJ2-1, with 15 bases aligning to TRBD2. Germline CDR1 and CDR2: PRHDT and FYEKMQ (reference sequence). The CDR3 spans 15 residues. V shed 0 bases, J shed 9 bases, and the junction held 0 bases outside the gene matches. This CDR3 reads CASSLGGLAGGEQFF. Written as DNA, the CDR3 is TGTGCCAGCAGCTTAGGGGGACTAGCGGGAGGTGAGCAGTTCTTC.

This clone was picked up many times. The sample holds other DNA sequences that translate to the same CDR3. The CDR3 region has the DNA TGCAGTGCTAGGGAGGCCAGCTACAATGAGCAGTTCTTC. Protein: CSAREASYNEQFF. The chain links TRBV20-1 to TRBJ2-1; D might be TRBD2 (5 bases). CDR3 length: 13 amino acids. CDR1 and CDR2 from the germline V gene are DFQATT and SNEGSKA (reference sequence). The V and J ends lost 3 bases and 3 bases respectively, with 9 bases between them.

There are many counts of this clone. CDR3 DNA: TGTGCCAGCAGCCCGAACACCGGGGAGCTGTTTTTT. Translation: CASSPNTGELFF. This rearrangement joins TRBV7-3 to TRBJ2-2; no firm D call. CDR1 and CDR2 from the germline V gene are SGHTA and FQGTGA. The CDR3 consists of 12 residues. Trimming removed 5 bases from V and 0 bases from J, with 1 base in between.

This clone has only a few counts. The rearrangement uses TRBV7-9 and TRBJ1-2; 9 bases agree with TRBD1. CDR3 size: 15 residues. V lost 7 bases and J lost 7; bases outside the gene matches: 13. CDR1 SEHNR and CDR2 FQNEAQ come from the germline V gene (reference sequence). The CDR3 sequence is CASNSLDRGGRGYTF. The CDR3 DNA sequence: TGTGCCAGCAACTCGCTCGACAGGGGGGGACGTGGCTACACCTTC.

CDR3 DNA: TGTGCCACCAGTGACTCATCCGGCGGCGGCGGTACGCAGTATTTT. It specifies CATSDSSGGGGTQYF. The chain carries TRBV24-1 and TRBJ2-3; D not resolved. The CDR3 is 15 residues long. Trimming pared 4 bases from V and 8 bases from J, leaving 18 bases between. Germline V gene sequence: CDR1 KGHDR, CDR2 SFDVKD.

The chain joins TRBV15 to TRBJ1-2; unclear D gene. This CDR3 region has 13 residues. Germline V gene data show CDR1 as LNHNV and CDR2 as YYDKDF (reference sequence). Trimming left V 1 base short and J 8 bases short, with 11 bases between. The DNA of the CDR3 is TGTGCCACCAGCAGAGTTCCGCCAATAGGCTACACCTTC. Translated, it gives CATSRVPPIGYTF.

This rearrangement joins TRBV28 to TRBJ2-7; TRBD1 or TRBD2 may be the D gene (7 bases each). The CDR3 consists of 15 residues. Trimming left V 3 bases short and J 3 bases short, with 15 bases between. Germline V gene data show CDR1 as MDHEN and CDR2 as SYDVKM. Written as DNA, the CDR3 is TGTGCCAGCAGTTTGGTAGGGAGGGGGCTCTACGAGCAGTACTTC. Amino acids: CASSLVGRGLYEQYF.

V usage is TRBV6-1 and J usage is TRBJ2-7; a possible D gene is TRBD1 (6 bases). CDR1 is MNHNS and CDR2 is SASEGT in the germline V gene. This CDR3 comprises 14 residues. With 6 bases removed from V and 3 bases from J, the gap between germline ends came to 15 bases. The CDR3, as DNA: TGTGCCAGCAGGACAGGTGGGAATTTCTACGAGCAGTACTTC. It specifies CASRTGGNFYEQYF.

This clone occurred many times. The chain recombines TRBV20-1 with TRBJ2-3, with no clear D. The ends were cut back, 7 bases at V and 2 bases at J, with 13 bases in the middle. Germline V lookup: CDR1 DFQATT, CDR2 SNEGSKA (reference sequence). The CDR3 has 13 residues. CDR3 DNA sequence: TGCAGTGATTCTTTGGAATACACAGATACGCAGTATTTT. Its translation: CSDSLEYTDTQYF.